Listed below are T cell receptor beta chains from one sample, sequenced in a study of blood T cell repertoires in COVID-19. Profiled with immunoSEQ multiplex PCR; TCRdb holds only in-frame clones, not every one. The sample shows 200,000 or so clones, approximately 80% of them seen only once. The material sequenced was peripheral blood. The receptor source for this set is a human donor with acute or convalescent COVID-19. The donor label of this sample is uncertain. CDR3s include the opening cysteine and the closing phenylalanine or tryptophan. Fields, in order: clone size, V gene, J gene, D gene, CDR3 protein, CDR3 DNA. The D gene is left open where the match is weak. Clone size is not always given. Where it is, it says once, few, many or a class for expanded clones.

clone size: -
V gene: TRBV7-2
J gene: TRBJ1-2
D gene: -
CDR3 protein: CASSLEGTSNYGYTF
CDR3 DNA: TGTGCCAGCAGCTTAGAGGGGACAAGCAACTATGGCTACACCTTC

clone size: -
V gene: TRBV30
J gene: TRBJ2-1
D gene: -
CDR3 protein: CAWSVRAGVGNEQFF
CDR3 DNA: TGTGCCTGGAGTGTACGGGCAGGGGTGGGCAATGAGCAGTTCTTC

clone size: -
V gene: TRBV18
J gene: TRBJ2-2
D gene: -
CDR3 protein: CASSPGLTNTGELFF
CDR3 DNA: TGTGCCAGCTCACCGGGACTTACGAACACCGGGGAGCTGTTTTTT

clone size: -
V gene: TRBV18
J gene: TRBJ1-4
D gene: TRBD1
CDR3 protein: CASSQRQGEKLFF
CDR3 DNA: TGTGCCAGCTCACAACGACAGGGTGAAAAACTGTTTTTT

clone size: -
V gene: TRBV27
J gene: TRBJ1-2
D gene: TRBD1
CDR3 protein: CASSLGDSLGGRGYTF
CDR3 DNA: TGTGCCAGCAGTTTAGGGGACAGCCTAGGGGGACGTGGCTACACCTTC

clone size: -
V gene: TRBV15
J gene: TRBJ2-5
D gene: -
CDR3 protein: CATSRGLGQQETQYF
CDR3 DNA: TGTGCCACCAGCAGAGGACTAGGGCAACAAGAGACCCAGTACTTC

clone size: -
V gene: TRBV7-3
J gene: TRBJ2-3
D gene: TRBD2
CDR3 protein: CASSSGTSKATDTQYF
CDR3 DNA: TGTGCCAGCAGCTCCGGGACTAGCAAGGCCACAGATACGCAGTATTTT

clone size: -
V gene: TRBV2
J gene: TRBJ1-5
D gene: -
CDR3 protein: CASSEGGASSNQPQHF
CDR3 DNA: TGTGCCAGCAGTGAGGGGGGGGCAAGTAGCAATCAGCCCCAGCATTTT

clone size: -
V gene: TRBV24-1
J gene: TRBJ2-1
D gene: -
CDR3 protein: CATLDNSYNEQFF
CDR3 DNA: TGTGCCACCCTGGACAACTCCTACAATGAGCAGTTCTTC

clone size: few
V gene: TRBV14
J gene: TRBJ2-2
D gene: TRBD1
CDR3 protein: CASSPYRGRNTGELFF
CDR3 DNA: TGTGCCAGCAGCCCTTACAGGGGGCGTAACACCGGGGAGCTGTTTTTT

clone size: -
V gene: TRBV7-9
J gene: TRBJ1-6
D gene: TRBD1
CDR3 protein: CASSPDRGRWDSPLHF
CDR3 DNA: TGTGCCAGCAGTCCGGACAGGGGGCGCTGGGATTCACCCCTCCACTTT

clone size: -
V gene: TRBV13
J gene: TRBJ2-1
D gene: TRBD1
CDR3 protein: CASSPDRAYNEQFF
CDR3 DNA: TGTGCCAGCAGCCCGGACAGGGCCTACAATGAGCAGTTCTTC

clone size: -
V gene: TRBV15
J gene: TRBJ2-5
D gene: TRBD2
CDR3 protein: CATSRDTSGQETQYF
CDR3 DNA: TGTGCCACCAGCAGAGATACTAGCGGCCAAGAGACCCAGTACTTC

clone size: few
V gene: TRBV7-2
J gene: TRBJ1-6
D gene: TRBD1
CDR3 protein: CASSYYRGDSPLHF
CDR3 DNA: TGTGCCAGCAGCTACTACAGGGGTGATTCACCCCTCCACTTT

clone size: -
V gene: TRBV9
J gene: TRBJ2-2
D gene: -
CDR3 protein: CASSVGQTLNTGELFF
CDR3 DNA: TGTGCCAGCAGCGTAGGACAGACCTTGAACACCGGGGAGCTGTTTTTT

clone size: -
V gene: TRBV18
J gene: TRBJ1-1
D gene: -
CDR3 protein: CASSPRQVQNTEAFF
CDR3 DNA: TGTGCCAGCTCACCGAGACAGGTCCAGAACACTGAAGCTTTCTTT

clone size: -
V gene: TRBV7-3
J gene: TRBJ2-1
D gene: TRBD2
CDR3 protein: CASSLGGDLDEQFF
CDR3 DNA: TGTGCCAGCAGCTTAGGGGGGGATTTAGATGAGCAGTTCTTC

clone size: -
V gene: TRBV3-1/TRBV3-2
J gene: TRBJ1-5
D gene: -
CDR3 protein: CASSQSIDGPQHF
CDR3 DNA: TGTGCCAGCAGCCAATCAATAGATGGGCCCCAGCATTTT

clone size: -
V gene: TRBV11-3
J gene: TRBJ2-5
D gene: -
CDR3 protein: CASSPGGGGHETQYF
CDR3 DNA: TGTGCCAGCAGCCCGGGGGGAGGGGGGCACGAGACCCAGTACTTC

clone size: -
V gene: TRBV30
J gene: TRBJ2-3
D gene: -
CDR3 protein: CAWSVQGTDTQYF
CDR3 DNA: TGTGCCTGGAGTGTACAGGGCACAGATACGCAGTATTTT

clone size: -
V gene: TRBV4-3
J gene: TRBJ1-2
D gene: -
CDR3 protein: CASSQEPGVTGGYTF
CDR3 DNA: TGCGCCAGCAGCCAAGAGCCGGGGGTAACGGGTGGCTACACCTTC

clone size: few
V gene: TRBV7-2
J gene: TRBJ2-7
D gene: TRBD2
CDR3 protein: CASSPRLAGGLSYEQYF
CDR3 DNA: TGTGCCAGCAGCCCTCGACTAGCGGGAGGTCTCTCCTACGAGCAGTACTTC

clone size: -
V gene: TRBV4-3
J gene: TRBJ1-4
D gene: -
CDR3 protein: CASSQDLTGISLDEKLFF
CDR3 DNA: TGCGCCAGCAGCCAAGATCTGACAGGTATCTCGCTAGATGAAAAACTGTTTTTT

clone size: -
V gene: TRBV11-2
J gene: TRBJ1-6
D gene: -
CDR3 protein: CASSFPGQINSPLHF
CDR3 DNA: TGTGCCAGCAGCTTCCCCGGACAGATTAATTCACCCCTCCACTTT

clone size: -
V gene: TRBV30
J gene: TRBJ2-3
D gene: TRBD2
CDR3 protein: CAWRAYGTTGTDTQYF
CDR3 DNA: TGTGCCTGGAGAGCCTACGGGACTACAGGCACAGATACGCAGTATTTT

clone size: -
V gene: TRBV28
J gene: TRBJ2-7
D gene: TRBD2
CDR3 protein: CASSPTLAGEYEQYF
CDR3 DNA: TGTGCCAGCAGCCCAACTCTAGCGGGAGAGTACGAGCAGTACTTC

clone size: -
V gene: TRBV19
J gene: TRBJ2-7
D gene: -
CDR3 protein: CASSTKGDRTSEQYF
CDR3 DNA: TGTGCCAGTAGCACGAAAGGGGATCGAACGTCCGAGCAGTACTTC

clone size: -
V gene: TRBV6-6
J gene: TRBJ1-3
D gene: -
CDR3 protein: CASIAGQSSGNTIYF
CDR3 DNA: TGTGCCAGCATCGCCGGACAAAGCTCTGGAAACACCATATATTTT

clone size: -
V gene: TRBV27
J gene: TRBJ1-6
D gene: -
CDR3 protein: CASSLSLSSYNSPLHF
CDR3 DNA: TGTGCCAGCAGTTTATCTTTGAGCTCCTATAATTCACCCCTCCACTTT

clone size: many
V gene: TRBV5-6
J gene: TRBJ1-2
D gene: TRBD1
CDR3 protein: CASSIGTGSGYTF
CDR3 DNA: TGTGCCAGCAGCATAGGGACAGGGAGCGGCTACACCTTC

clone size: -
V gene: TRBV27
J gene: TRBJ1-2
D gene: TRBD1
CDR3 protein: CASSIRSGQGISGYTF
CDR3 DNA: TGTGCCAGCAGTATTCGATCGGGACAGGGTATCTCTGGCTACACCTTC

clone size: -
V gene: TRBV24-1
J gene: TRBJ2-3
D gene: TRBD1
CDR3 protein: CATSDGQVSTDTQYF
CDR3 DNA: TGTGCCACCAGTGACGGACAGGTGAGCACAGATACGCAGTATTTT

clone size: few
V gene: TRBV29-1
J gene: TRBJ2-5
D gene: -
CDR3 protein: CSVPGVNGGETQYF
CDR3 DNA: TGCAGCGTCCCGGGAGTAAATGGGGGAGAGACCCAGTACTTC

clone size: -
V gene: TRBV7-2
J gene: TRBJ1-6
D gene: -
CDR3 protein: CASSLGRDSPLHF
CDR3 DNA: TGTGCCAGCAGCTTAGGCAGGGATTCACCCCTCCACTTT

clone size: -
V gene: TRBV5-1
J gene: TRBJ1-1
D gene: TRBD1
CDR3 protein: CASSRDSMNTEAFF
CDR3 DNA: TGCGCCAGCAGCAGGGACAGCATGAACACTGAAGCTTTCTTT

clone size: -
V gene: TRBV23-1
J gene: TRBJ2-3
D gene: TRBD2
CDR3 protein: CASSQRTSGIGDTQYF
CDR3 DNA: TGCGCCAGCAGTCAACGGACTAGCGGAATTGGAGATACGCAGTATTTT

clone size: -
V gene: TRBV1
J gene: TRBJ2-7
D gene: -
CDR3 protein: CTSSQDLVGSQNYEQYF
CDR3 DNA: TGCACCAGCAGCCAAGATCTTGTGGGGAGCCAGAACTACGAGCAGTACTTC

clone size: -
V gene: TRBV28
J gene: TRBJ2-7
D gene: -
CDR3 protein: CASSSRAYEQYF
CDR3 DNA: TGTGCCAGCAGTTCCAGGGCCTACGAGCAGTACTTC

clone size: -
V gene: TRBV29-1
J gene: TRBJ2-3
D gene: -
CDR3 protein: CSVEVGDTQYF
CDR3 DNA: TGCAGCGTTGAAGTCGGAGATACGCAGTATTTT

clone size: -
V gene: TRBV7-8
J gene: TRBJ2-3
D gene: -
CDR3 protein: CASSLTGDTQYF
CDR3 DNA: TGTGCCAGCAGCCTGACAGGAGATACGCAGTATTTT

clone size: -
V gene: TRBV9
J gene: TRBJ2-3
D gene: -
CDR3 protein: CASSPLGGFTDTQYF
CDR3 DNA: TGTGCCAGCAGCCCGTTGGGAGGTTTCACAGATACGCAGTATTTT

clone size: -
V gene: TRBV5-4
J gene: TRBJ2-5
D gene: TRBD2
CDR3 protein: CASSLDPAGVKETQYF
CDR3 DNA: TGTGCCAGCAGCTTGGACCCAGCGGGAGTGAAAGAGACCCAGTACTTC

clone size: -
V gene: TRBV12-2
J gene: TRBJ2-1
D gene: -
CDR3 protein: CASRSEGTSGSRYEQFF
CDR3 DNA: TGTGCAAGTCGCTCGGAAGGCACTAGCGGGAGTCGTTATGAGCAGTTCTTC

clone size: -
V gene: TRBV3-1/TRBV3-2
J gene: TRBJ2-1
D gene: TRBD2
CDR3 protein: CASSQSGTYYNEQFF
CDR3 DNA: TGTGCCAGCAGCCAGAGCGGGACCTACTACAATGAGCAGTTCTTC

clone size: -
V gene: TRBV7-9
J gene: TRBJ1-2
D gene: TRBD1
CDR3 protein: CASSFSGGLGGYTF
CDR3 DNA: TGTGCCAGCAGCTTCTCAGGGGGCCTGGGTGGCTACACCTTC

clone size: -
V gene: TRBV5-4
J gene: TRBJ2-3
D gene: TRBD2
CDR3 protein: CASSLKGLTSGISNTQYF
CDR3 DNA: TGTGCCAGCAGCCTGAAGGGACTTACTAGCGGGATAAGTAATACGCAGTATTTT

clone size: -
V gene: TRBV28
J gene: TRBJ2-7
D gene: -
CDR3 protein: CASGASWSEQYF
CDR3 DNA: TGTGCCAGCGGGGCGAGCTGGAGCGAGCAGTACTTC

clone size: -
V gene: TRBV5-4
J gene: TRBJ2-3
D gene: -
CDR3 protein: CASSSSEADTQYF
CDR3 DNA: TGTGCCAGCAGCTCCTCGGAAGCGGATACGCAGTATTTT

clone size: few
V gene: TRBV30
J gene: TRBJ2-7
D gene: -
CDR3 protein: CAWTGERYEQYF
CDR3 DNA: TGTGCCTGGACAGGGGAGAGGTACGAGCAGTACTTC

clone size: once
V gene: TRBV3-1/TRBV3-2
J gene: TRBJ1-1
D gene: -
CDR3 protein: CASSQGTANTEAFF
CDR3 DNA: TGTGCCAGCAGCCAAGGGACAGCGAACACTGAAGCTTTCTTT

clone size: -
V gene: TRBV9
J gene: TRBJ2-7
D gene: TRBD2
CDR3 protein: CASSVGGLAGTYEQYF
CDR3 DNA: TGTGCCAGCAGCGTAGGGGGACTAGCGGGCACCTACGAGCAGTACTTC

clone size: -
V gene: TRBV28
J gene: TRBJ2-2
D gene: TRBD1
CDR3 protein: CATSRTTTGRTGELFF
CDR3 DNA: TGTGCCACCTCAAGGACCACGACAGGGCGCACCGGGGAGCTGTTTTTT

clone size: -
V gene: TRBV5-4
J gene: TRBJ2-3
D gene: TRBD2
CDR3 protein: CASSIAGGPADTQYF
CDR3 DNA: TGTGCCAGCAGCATAGCGGGAGGACCTGCGGATACGCAGTATTTT

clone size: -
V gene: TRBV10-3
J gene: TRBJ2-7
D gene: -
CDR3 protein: CAISSPGKGENEQYF
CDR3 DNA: TGTGCCATTTCCTCGCCGGGGAAGGGGGAGAACGAGCAGTACTTC

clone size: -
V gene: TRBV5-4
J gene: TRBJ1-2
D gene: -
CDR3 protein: CASSFKEAGGYTF
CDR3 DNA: TGTGCCAGCAGCTTCAAGGAAGCAGGTGGCTACACCTTC

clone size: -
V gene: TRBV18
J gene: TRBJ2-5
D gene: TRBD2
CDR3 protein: CASSPLAGLETQYF
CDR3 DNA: TGTGCCAGCTCCCCACTAGCGGGACTAGAGACCCAGTACTTC

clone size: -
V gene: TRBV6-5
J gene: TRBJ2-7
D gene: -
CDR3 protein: CASSYGQNYEQYF
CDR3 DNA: TGTGCCAGCAGTTACGGACAGAACTACGAGCAGTACTTC

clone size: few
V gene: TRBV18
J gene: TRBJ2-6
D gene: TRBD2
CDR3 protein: CASSRFNLGLAGANVLTF
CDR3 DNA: TGTGCCAGCTCACGATTCAACTTGGGACTAGCTGGGGCCAACGTCCTGACTTTC

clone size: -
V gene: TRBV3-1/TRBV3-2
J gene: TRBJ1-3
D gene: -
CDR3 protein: CASRWGEGSGNTIYF
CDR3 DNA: TGTGCCAGCAGGTGGGGAGAGGGCTCTGGAAACACCATATATTTT

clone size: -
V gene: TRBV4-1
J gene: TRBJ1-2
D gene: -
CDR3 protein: CASSQDYRLSGYTF
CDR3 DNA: TGCGCCAGCAGCCAAGATTACAGGCTTTCGGGCTACACCTTC